There are a few counts of the clone carrying this T cell receptor (beta chain). The antigen remains unidentified. Trimming removed 4 bases at V and 7 bases at J, with 26 bases between. This CDR3 has 17 residues. Germline values: CDR1 SNHLY, CDR2 FYNNEI. The data were taken from a study of identical twins. Broader study findings: Out-of-frame sharing of TCR alpha in monozygotic twins was underestimated by models. In drawing conclusions, the study used cross-sectional statistical analysis and did not follow the same donors. High-abundance cord blood beta clonotypes had fewer insertions; memory repertoires showed none. The degree of excess twin sharing was weaker in beta out-of-frame sequences.

One entry per CDR3 protein results from TCRdb running MiXCR on the 5' RACE reads. The sample comprises 650,000 to 800,000 distinct CDR3 sequences, roughly 8% of which are singletons, and around 0.98% rests with the top ten. These data also featured in a second study, about yellow fever vaccine responses in identical twins.

This TCR came from a woman between 18 and 30 years old in good health. V gene TRBV2 combines with J gene TRBJ2-7, with TRBD1 as a possible D gene (5 bases). Specimen: PBMCs. Here the CDR3 reads CASSGTGVGRREGEQYF. The CDR3, as DNA: TGTGCCAGCAGTGGAACAGGCGTCGGCCGGCGAGAAGGGGAGCAGTACTTC.